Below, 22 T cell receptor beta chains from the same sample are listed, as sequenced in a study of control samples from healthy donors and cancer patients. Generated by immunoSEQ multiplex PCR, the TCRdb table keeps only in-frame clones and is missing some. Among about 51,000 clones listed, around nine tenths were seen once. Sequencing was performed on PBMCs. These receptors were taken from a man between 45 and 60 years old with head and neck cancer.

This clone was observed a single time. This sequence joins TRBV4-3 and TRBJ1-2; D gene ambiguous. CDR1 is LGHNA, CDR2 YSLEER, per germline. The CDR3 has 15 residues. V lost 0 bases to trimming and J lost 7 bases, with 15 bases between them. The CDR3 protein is CASSQDLTGSGGYTF. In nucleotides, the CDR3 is TGCGCCAGCAGCCAAGATCTTACGGGATCGGGTGGCTACACCTTC.

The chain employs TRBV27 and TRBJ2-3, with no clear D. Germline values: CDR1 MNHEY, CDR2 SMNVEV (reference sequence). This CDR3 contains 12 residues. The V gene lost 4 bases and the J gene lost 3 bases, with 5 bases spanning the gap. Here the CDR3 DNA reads TGTGCCAGCAGTTCAATTACAGATACGCAGTATTTT. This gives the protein CASSSITDTQYF.

The CDR3 DNA is TGTGCCAGCAGCCCCCGGCCCAATTCACCCCTCCACTTT. It is translated as CASSPRPNSPLHF. The rearrangement uses TRBV28 and TRBJ1-6, with unresolved D. Trimming cost V 6 bases and J 7 bases, with 10 bases left between them. The CDR3 runs 13 residues. Germline CDR1 is MDHEN and CDR2 is SYDVKM.

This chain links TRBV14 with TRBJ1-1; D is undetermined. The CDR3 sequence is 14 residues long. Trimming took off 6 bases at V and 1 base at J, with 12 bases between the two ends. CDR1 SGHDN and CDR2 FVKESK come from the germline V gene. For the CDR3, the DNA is TGTGCCAGCAGTTACCAAAGTCGGAACACTGAAGCTTTCTTT. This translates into CASSYQSRNTEAFF.

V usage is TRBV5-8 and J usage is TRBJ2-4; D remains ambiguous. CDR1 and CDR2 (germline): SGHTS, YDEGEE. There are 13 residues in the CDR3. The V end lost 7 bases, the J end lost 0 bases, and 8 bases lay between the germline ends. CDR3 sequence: CASLGLAKNIQYF. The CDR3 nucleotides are TGTGCCAGCCTGGGTTTAGCCAAAAACATTCAGTACTTC.

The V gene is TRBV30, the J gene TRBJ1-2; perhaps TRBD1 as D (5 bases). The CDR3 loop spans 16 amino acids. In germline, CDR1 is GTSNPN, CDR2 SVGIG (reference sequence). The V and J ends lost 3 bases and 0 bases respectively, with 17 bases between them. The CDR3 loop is CAWSLRAGRTNYGYTF. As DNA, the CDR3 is TGTGCCTGGAGCCTGAGGGCAGGGAGGACTAACTATGGCTACACCTTC.

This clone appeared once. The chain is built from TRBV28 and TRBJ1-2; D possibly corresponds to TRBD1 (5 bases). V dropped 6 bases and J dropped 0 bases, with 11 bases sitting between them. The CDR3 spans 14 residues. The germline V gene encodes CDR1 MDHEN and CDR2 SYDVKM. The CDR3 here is CASRIGDPNYGYTF. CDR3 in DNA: TGTGCCAGCAGAATCGGGGACCCTAACTATGGCTACACCTTC.

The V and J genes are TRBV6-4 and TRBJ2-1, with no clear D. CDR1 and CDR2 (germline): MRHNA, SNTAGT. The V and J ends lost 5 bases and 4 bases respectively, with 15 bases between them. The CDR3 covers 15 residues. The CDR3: CASSPTSLTYNEQFF. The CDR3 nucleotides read TGTGCCAGCAGTCCCACCTCGCTAACATACAATGAGCAGTTCTTC.

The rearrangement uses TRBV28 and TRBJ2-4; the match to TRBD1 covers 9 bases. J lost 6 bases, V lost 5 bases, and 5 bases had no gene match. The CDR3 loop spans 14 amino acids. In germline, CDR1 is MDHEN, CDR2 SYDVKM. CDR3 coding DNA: TGTGCCAGCAGTCCGTCGGACAGGGGAAACATTCAGTACTTC. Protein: CASSPSDRGNIQYF.

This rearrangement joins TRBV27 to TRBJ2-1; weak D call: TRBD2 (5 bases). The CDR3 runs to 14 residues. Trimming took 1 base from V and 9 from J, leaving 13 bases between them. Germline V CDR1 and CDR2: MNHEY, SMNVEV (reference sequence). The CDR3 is CASSLWSGDSEQFF. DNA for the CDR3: TGTGCCAGCAGTTTATGGTCCGGGGATAGTGAGCAGTTCTTC.

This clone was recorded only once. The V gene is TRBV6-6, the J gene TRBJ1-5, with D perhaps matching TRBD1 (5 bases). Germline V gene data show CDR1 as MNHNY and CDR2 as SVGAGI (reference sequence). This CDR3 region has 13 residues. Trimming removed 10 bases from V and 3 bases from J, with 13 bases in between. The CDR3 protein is CAISQAFNQPQHF. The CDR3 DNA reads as TGTGCCATATCACAGGCCTTCAATCAGCCCCAGCATTTT.

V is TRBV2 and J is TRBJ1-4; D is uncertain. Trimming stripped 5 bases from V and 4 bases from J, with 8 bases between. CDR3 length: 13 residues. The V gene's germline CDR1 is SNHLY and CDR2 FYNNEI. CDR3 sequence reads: CASSRQLNEKLFF. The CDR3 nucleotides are TGTGCCAGCAGTAGGCAGCTTAATGAAAAACTGTTTTTT.

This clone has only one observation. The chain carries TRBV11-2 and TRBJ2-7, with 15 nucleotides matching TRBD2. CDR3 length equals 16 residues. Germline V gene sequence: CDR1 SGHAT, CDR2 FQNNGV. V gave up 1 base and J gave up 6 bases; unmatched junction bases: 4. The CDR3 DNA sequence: TGTGCCAGCAGCTTAGTGTGGACTAGCGGGAGGGCCGAGCAGTACTTC. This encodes CASSLVWTSGRAEQYF.

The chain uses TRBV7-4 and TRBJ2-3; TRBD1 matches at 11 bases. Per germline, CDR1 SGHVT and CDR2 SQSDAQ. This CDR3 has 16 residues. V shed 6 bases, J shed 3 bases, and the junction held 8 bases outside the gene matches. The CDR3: CASRTIRDRGTDTQYF. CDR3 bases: TGTGCCAGCAGGACCATTAGGGACAGGGGGACAGATACGCAGTATTTT.

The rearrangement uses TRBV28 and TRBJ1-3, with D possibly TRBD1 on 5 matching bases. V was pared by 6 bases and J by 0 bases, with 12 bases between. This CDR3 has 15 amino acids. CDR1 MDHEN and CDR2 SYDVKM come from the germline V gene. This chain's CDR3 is CASSTFRGSGNTIYF. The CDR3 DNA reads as TGTGCCAGCAGCACGTTTAGGGGCTCTGGAAACACCATATATTTT.

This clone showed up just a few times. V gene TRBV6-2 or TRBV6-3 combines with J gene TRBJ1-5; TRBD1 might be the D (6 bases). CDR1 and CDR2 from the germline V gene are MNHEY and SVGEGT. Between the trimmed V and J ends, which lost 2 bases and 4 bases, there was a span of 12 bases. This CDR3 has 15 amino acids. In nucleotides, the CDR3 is TGTGCCAGCAGTTACGCCGGGGGCAGGAATCAGCCCCAGCATTTT. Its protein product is CASSYAGGRNQPQHF.

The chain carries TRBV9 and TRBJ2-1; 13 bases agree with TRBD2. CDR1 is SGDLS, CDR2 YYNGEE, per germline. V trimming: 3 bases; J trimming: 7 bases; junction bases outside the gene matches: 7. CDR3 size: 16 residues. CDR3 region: CASSAETSGRRNEQFF. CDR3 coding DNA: TGTGCCAGCAGCGCAGAGACTAGCGGGAGGCGAAATGAGCAGTTCTTC.

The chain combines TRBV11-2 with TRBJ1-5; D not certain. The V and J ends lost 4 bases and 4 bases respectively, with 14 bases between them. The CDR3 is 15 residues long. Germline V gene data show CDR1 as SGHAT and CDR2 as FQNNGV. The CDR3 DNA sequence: TGTGCCAGCAGCTCCCTGCGCGGCCCGAATCAGCCCCAGCATTTT. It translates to CASSSLRGPNQPQHF.

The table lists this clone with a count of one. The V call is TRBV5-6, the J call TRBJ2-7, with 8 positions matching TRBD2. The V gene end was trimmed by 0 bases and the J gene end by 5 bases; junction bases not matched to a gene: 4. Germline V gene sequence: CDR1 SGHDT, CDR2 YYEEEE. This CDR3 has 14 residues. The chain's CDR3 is CASSLVGLAHEQYF. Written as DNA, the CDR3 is TGTGCCAGCAGCTTGGTTGGACTAGCCCACGAGCAGTACTTC.

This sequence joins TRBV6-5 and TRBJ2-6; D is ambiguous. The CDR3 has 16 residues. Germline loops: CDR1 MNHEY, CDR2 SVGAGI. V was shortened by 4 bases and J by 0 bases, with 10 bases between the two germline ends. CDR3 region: CASSLNGRSGANVLTF. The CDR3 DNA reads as TGTGCCAGCAGTTTAAACGGCCGCTCTGGGGCCAACGTCCTGACTTTC.

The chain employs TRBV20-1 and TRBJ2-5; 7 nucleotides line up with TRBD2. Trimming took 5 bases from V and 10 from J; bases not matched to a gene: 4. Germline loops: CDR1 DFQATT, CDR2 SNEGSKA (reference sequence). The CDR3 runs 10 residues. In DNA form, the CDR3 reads TGCAGTGCTTGGGAGGGTGGCCAGTACTTC. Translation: CSAWEGGQYF.

CDR3 sequence: CASSLGGLATYNEQFF. The CDR3 DNA follows: TGTGCCAGCAGCTTAGGGGGACTAGCGACGTACAATGAGCAGTTCTTC. The chain has TRBV7-6 and TRBJ2-1, with 10 bases aligning to TRBD2. Looked up from germline, CDR1 is SGHVS and CDR2 is FNYEAQ. Trimming at V came to 1 base and at J to 4 bases, leaving 4 bases not matched to a gene. The CDR3 extends over 16 amino acids.